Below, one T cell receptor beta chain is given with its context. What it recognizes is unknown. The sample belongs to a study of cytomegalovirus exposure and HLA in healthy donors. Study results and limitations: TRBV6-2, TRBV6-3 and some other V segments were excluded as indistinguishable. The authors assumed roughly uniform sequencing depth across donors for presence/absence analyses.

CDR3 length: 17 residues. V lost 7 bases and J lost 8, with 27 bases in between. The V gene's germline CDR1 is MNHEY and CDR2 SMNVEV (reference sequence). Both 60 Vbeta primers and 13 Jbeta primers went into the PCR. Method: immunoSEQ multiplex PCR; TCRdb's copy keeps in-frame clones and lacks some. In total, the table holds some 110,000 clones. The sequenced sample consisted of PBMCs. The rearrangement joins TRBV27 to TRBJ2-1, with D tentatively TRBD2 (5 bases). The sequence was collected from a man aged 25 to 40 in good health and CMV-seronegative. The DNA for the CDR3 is TGTGCCAGCAATCCTTGGGGTCGTGGACTCCCCCCCGATGAGCAGTTCTTC. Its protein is CASNPWGRGLPPDEQFF.